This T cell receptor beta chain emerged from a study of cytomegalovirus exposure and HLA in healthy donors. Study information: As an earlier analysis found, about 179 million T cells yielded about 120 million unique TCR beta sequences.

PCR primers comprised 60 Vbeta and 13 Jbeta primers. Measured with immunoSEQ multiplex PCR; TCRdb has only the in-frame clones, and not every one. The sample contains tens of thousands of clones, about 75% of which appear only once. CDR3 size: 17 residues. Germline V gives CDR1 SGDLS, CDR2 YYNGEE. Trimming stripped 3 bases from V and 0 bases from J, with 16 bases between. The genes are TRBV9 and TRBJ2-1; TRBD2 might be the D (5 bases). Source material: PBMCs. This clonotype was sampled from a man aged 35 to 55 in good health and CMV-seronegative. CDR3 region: CASSASLDFPSYNEQFF. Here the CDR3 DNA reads TGTGCCAGCAGCGCCTCGCTGGACTTCCCCTCCTACAATGAGCAGTTCTTC.